These 15 T cell receptor beta chains came from one sample sequenced in a study of T cell changes during pregnancy in multiple sclerosis. Clones were sequenced by immunoSEQ multiplex PCR, and TCRdb holds only the in-frame ones, with some missing. There are approximately 38,000 clones in the sample; approximately 94% occur only once, and 1.5% to 2% lies in the top ten. Sequenced here: peripheral blood, sampled in the third trimester of pregnancy. Every receptor here comes from a female donor with multiple sclerosis, enrolled in a pregnancy study.

The J gene is TRBJ1-1, the V gene TRBV14; perhaps TRBD1 as D (6 bases). This CDR3 contains 15 residues. The ends were cut back, 3 bases at V and 5 bases at J, with 16 bases in the middle. Per the germline V gene, CDR1 is SGHDN and CDR2 is FVKESK. The CDR3 here is CASSQGDTGRTEAFF. The CDR3 nucleotides read TGTGCCAGCAGCCAGGGGGACACCGGCAGGACTGAAGCTTTCTTT.

The genes are TRBV30 and TRBJ2-6; TRBD2 agrees at 11 bases. The germline CDR1 and CDR2 sequences are GTSNPN and SVGIG (reference sequence). CDR3 length equals 17 residues. The trim removed 5 bases at V and 0 bases at J, leaving 6 bases unmatched. The CDR3 nucleotides are TGTGCCTGGGATACTAGCGGGAGATTCTCTGGGGCCAACGTCCTGACTTTC. As protein: CAWDTSGRFSGANVLTF.

The chain joins TRBV18 to TRBJ1-1; D remains ambiguous. Trimming pared 3 bases from V and 8 bases from J, leaving 7 bases between. The CDR3 length is 11 residues. The V gene's germline CDR1 is KGHSH and CDR2 LQKENI. The CDR3 sequence is CASSPPGEAFF. The CDR3 DNA follows: TGTGCCAGCTCACCTCCCGGGGAAGCTTTCTTT.

This chain uses TRBV4-1 with TRBJ2-5; no clear D gene. Germline lookup yields CDR1 MGHRA and CDR2 YSYEKL. The CDR3 covers 14 residues. Deletions cut 0 bases from V and 5 bases from J, with 10 bases between. The CDR3 sequence is CASSQDSGTETQYF. The CDR3, as DNA: TGCGCCAGCAGCCAAGATTCGGGTACGGAGACCCAGTACTTC.

CDR3 in DNA: TGTGCCAGCAGCCAAAACATGGTTTTATACAATGAGCAGTTCTTC. Residues: CASSQNMVLYNEQFF. The V and J genes are TRBV14 and TRBJ2-1; no definite D call. V was clipped by 2 bases and J by 4 bases, with 12 bases between them. In germline, CDR1 is SGHDN, CDR2 FVKESK. The CDR3 loop spans 15 amino acids.

This clone has more than one count but fewer than ten. The chain employs TRBV7-3 and TRBJ2-7; TRBD1 is a possible D gene (6 bases). This CDR3 has 14 residues. The V and J ends lost 2 bases and 2 bases respectively, with 10 bases between them. Germline V gene lookup returns CDR1 SGHTA and CDR2 FQGTGA. The CDR3 here is CASSLARGPYEQYF. For the CDR3, the DNA is TGTGCCAGCAGCTTAGCCAGGGGCCCCTACGAGCAGTACTTC.

The rearrangement links TRBV4-3 to TRBJ2-5; 8 nucleotides line up with TRBD2. V trimming: 0 bases; J trimming: 5 bases; junction bases outside the gene matches: 8. Germline V gives CDR1 LGHNA, CDR2 YSLEER. CDR3 length: 16 amino acids. CDR3 DNA: TGCGCCAGCAGCCAAGACGGTCCGGGGGGGCCGGAGACCCAGTACTTC. It encodes CASSQDGPGGPETQYF.

V gene TRBV10-3 combines with J gene TRBJ2-1; weak D call: TRBD2 (6 bases). The V end lost 3 bases, the J end lost 7 bases, and 16 bases lay between the germline ends. CDR3 length: 15 amino acids. Germline V gene sequence: CDR1 ENHRY, CDR2 SYGVKD. CDR3 in DNA: TGTGCCATCAGTGACAGACTAGATTTGTCAAATGAGCAGTTCTTC. It encodes CAISDRLDLSNEQFF.

The CDR3 sequence is CASAGTGSYEQYF. In DNA, the CDR3 is TGTGCCAGCGCGGGGACCGGCTCCTACGAGCAGTACTTC. The chain employs TRBV7-2 and TRBJ2-7; TRBD2 might be the D (6 bases). CDR3 length: 13 residues. Trimming shortened V by 8 bases and J by 0 bases, and 11 bases separated the two germline ends. Germline CDR1 and CDR2: SGHTA and FQGNSA.

CDR3 sequence reads: CASQAGGPGETQYF. DNA of the CDR3: TGTGCCAGCCAGGCGGGAGGGCCGGGAGAGACCCAGTACTTC. The V call is TRBV28, the J call TRBJ2-5; 9 positions agree with TRBD2. The CDR3 spans 14 residues. V gave up 8 bases and J gave up 4 bases; unmatched junction bases: 8. Germline loops: CDR1 MDHEN, CDR2 SYDVKM.

This clone was observed a single time. The chain couples TRBV7-9 to TRBJ2-3, with 12 bases aligning to TRBD2. CDR3 size: 15 residues. The germline V gene encodes CDR1 SEHNR and CDR2 FQNEAQ (reference sequence). The ends lost 5 bases at V and 5 bases at J; junction bases unmatched: 5. CDR3 DNA sequence: TGTGCCAGCAGCCTACTAGCGGGGGGAGGAGATACGCAGTATTTT. This encodes CASSLLAGGGDTQYF.

This clone is a singleton in its sample. This chain joins TRBV5-4 and TRBJ2-1; tentative D call: TRBD1 (7 bases). V was clipped by 0 bases and J by 8 bases, with 15 bases between them. Per germline, CDR1 SGHNT and CDR2 YYREEE (reference sequence). The CDR3 has 15 amino acids. CDR3 nucleotide sequence: TGTGCCAGCAGCTTGGCCGGGGGCAGGGGGTATGAGCAGTTCTTC. Its translation is CASSLAGGRGYEQFF.

V is TRBV10-3 and J is TRBJ2-3; 10 bases fit TRBD2. Germline loops: CDR1 ENHRY, CDR2 SYGVKD. The CDR3 is 16 residues long. The ends lost 4 bases at V and 4 bases at J; junction bases unmatched: 8. Here the CDR3 reads CAISVYLAGVADTQYF. In DNA, the CDR3 is TGTGCCATCAGTGTTTACCTAGCGGGGGTAGCAGATACGCAGTATTTT.

The V call is TRBV4-3, the J call TRBJ1-6; D call uncertain. The germline V gene has CDR1 LGHNA and CDR2 YSLEER. Trimming shortened V by 1 base and J by 5 bases, and 12 bases separated the two germline ends. This CDR3 has 16 residues. The CDR3 loop is CASSQGSYWDNSPLHF. The CDR3, as DNA: TGCGCCAGCAGCCAAGGGAGTTACTGGGATAATTCACCCCTCCACTTT.

The V call is TRBV4-1, the J call TRBJ2-1, with 8 bases identical to TRBD2. Germline loops: CDR1 MGHRA, CDR2 YSYEKL. J gave up 8 bases and V 1 base, and 13 bases lay outside the gene matches. The CDR3 has 17 residues. CDR3 residues: CASSQALQTSVGDEQFF. The CDR3 DNA reads TGCGCCAGCAGCCAAGCTTTACAGACTAGCGTAGGGGATGAGCAGTTCTTC.